A selection of T cell receptor beta chains follows, all from one sample in a study of blood T cell repertoires in COVID-19. This table comes from immunoSEQ multiplex PCR, and its TCRdb copy is limited to in-frame clones, with some not included. Among over 70,000 clones listed, over 60% were seen once. The sample taken for sequencing was peripheral blood. All receptors derive from an elderly woman with active or convalescent COVID-19. Each CDR3 is given with its conserved first and last residue. Each record gives: V gene, clone size, D gene, J gene, CDR3 protein. The D gene is left open where the match is weak. Where a row states a size, it is once, few, many or the class of an expanded clone; other rows omit it.

V gene: TRBV2; clone size: -; D gene: TRBD1; J gene: TRBJ1-2; CDR3 protein: CASSERRGFYGYTF
V gene: TRBV30; clone size: few; D gene: -; J gene: TRBJ1-2; CDR3 protein: CASSGGAFYGYTF
V gene: TRBV2; clone size: few; D gene: -; J gene: TRBJ2-3; CDR3 protein: CASTFRDIRTDTQYF
V gene: TRBV6-5; clone size: -; D gene: -; J gene: TRBJ1-6; CDR3 protein: CASSYSSRLNSPLHF
V gene: TRBV6-5; clone size: -; D gene: -; J gene: TRBJ1-3; CDR3 protein: CATETGLNSGNTIYF
V gene: TRBV7-6; clone size: -; D gene: -; J gene: TRBJ2-7; CDR3 protein: CASSPGVAGGGLYEQYF
V gene: TRBV11-1; clone size: -; D gene: -; J gene: TRBJ1-6; CDR3 protein: CASSSGEPRYSPLHF
V gene: TRBV11-2; clone size: -; D gene: TRBD1; J gene: TRBJ1-3; CDR3 protein: CASSPLQGIRNTIYF
V gene: TRBV4-1; clone size: -; D gene: TRBD1; J gene: TRBJ2-7; CDR3 protein: CASSQFPGQGNYEQYF
V gene: TRBV9; clone size: once; D gene: -; J gene: TRBJ2-1; CDR3 protein: CASSVDGGVNNEQFF
V gene: TRBV6-1; clone size: once; D gene: TRBD2; J gene: TRBJ2-3; CDR3 protein: CASSGTAPTSGGWGTQYF
V gene: TRBV6-5; clone size: -; D gene: -; J gene: TRBJ1-3; CDR3 protein: CASRGGVAGNTIYF
V gene: TRBV15; clone size: -; D gene: -; J gene: TRBJ2-2; CDR3 protein: CATSKNMNTGELFF
V gene: TRBV11-2; clone size: few; D gene: TRBD1; J gene: TRBJ1-1; CDR3 protein: CASSLVGDSGEAFF
V gene: TRBV30; clone size: -; D gene: -; J gene: TRBJ1-6; CDR3 protein: CAWRGTPTEPLRNYNSPLHF
V gene: TRBV5-5; clone size: -; D gene: -; J gene: TRBJ1-2; CDR3 protein: CASSSAPSASRYGYTF
V gene: TRBV30; clone size: -; D gene: TRBD2; J gene: TRBJ2-3; CDR3 protein: CAWSMGRGDVADTQYF
V gene: TRBV30; clone size: -; D gene: -; J gene: TRBJ1-1; CDR3 protein: CLGGVLNTEAFF
V gene: TRBV11-2; clone size: -; D gene: -; J gene: TRBJ2-5; CDR3 protein: CASSRQETQYF
V gene: TRBV11-2; clone size: -; D gene: -; J gene: TRBJ1-4; CDR3 protein: CASSLEPYNEKLFF
V gene: TRBV5-1; clone size: -; D gene: -; J gene: TRBJ2-5; CDR3 protein: CASSVLVGETQYF
V gene: TRBV7-2; clone size: -; D gene: -; J gene: TRBJ1-5; CDR3 protein: CASSFSLFQPQHF
V gene: TRBV6-1; clone size: few; D gene: TRBD2; J gene: TRBJ2-3; CDR3 protein: CASSEVRTPAGGRDTQYF
V gene: TRBV27; clone size: -; D gene: -; J gene: TRBJ2-1; CDR3 protein: CASSLDRSYNEQFF
V gene: TRBV6-1; clone size: medium-sized; D gene: -; J gene: TRBJ1-6; CDR3 protein: CASSENGRGNSPLHF
V gene: TRBV7-2; clone size: -; D gene: TRBD1; J gene: TRBJ2-5; CDR3 protein: CASSARTGAQETQYF
V gene: TRBV7-8; clone size: -; D gene: -; J gene: TRBJ1-6; CDR3 protein: CASSFPGQPTINSPLHF
V gene: TRBV10-3; clone size: few; D gene: TRBD2; J gene: TRBJ2-2; CDR3 protein: CAIIASGGATGELFF
V gene: TRBV9; clone size: -; D gene: TRBD2; J gene: TRBJ2-5; CDR3 protein: CASSVGGRSETQYF
V gene: TRBV5-4; clone size: -; D gene: -; J gene: TRBJ1-2; CDR3 protein: CASSLAGQRAVGYTF
V gene: TRBV9; clone size: -; D gene: -; J gene: TRBJ2-3; CDR3 protein: CASSVGIRETDTQYF
V gene: TRBV6-5; clone size: -; D gene: -; J gene: TRBJ1-1; CDR3 protein: CASSYVGAETEAFF
V gene: TRBV18; clone size: -; D gene: -; J gene: TRBJ2-3; CDR3 protein: CASSQDREGPDTQYF
V gene: TRBV6-5; clone size: -; D gene: TRBD1; J gene: TRBJ1-6; CDR3 protein: CASRSGTGNSPLHF
V gene: TRBV11-2; clone size: -; D gene: -; J gene: TRBJ2-1; CDR3 protein: CASSVRQASYNEQFF
V gene: TRBV28; clone size: few; D gene: -; J gene: TRBJ1-2; CDR3 protein: CASSRSTGGHGYTF